This T cell receptor beta chain was recorded in a study of CD8 T cells in ankylosing spondylitis. Overall study results and limits: Disease-linked clones reportedly concentrated significantly in matched ankylosing spondylitis synovial fluid. In the blood and synovial fluid of reactive arthritis, some motif variants had been previously reported.

This CDR3 has 13 residues. With 7 bases removed from V and 0 bases from J, the gap between germline ends came to 6 bases. Germline V gives CDR1 SGHVS, CDR2 FNYEAQ. Notes on this clonotype: Its specificity is not known.

MiXCR, run by TCRdb on the 5' RACE reads, gives a single entry per CDR3 protein. The sample consists of 150,000 to 200,000 distinct CDR3 sequences, approximately 16% of them appearing once. What was sequenced was blood, either unsorted or a sorted T cell fraction (not recorded which). The chain couples TRBV7-6 to TRBJ1-4; no clear D gene. This sequence originates from a male donor with ankylosing spondylitis or in good health (not recorded which). The CDR3 spells CASTDATNEKLFF. Here the CDR3 DNA reads TGTGCCAGCACCGATGCAACTAATGAAAAACTGTTTTTT. Based on the CDR3 plus reference TRBV7-6 and TRBJ1-4, the full variable domain is GAGVSQSPRYKVTKRGQDVALRCDPISGHVSLYWYRQALGQGPEFLTYFNYEAQQDKSGLPNDRFSAERPEGSISTLTIQRTEQRDSAMYRCASTDATNEKLFFGSGTQLSVL.